The table lists the clone carrying this TCR beta chain with a few counts. Its antigen is currently unknown. The CDR3 is made up of 14 amino acids. Germline V lookup: CDR1 SNHLY, CDR2 FYNNEI. V was clipped by 4 bases and J by 9 bases; unmatched bases: 8. These data come from a study of identical twins. Whole-study findings and limits: Models, which agreed with sharing between unrelated individuals, nonetheless underestimated the out-of-frame TCR alpha sharing seen in monozygotic twins.

Each CDR3 protein gets one entry after TCRdb re-called the 5' RACE reads with MiXCR. In the table there are roughly 290,000 distinct CDR3 sequences, roughly 8.6% of which are singletons. These same data were also listed under a study on yellow fever vaccine responses in identical twins.

The J gene is TRBJ2-4, the V gene TRBV2; 8 bases fit TRBD1. The sequence was collected from a woman aged 18-30 years in good health. Sequenced material: memory (CD45RO+) T cells sorted from blood. This chain's CDR3 is CASSGRTGQGIQYF. The CDR3 coding sequence is TGTGCCAGCAGTGGTAGGACAGGGCAGGGCATTCAGTACTTC.